This T cell receptor beta chain came from a study of shared clonotypes between healthy human individuals (dated by TCRdb to 2020 to 2022). Context from the whole study: Three men and a couple of women, aged 18 to 49 years, made up the cohort. Per donor, three plates each were used for CD4 naive and CD4 memory, two for CD8 naive, and one for CD8 memory. Blood TCR repertoires of several healthy adults were deeply sequenced to estimate repertoire size and the extent of clonotype sharing between individuals. To increase sequencing depth and limit assay-specific biases, different laboratories used diverse techniques to prepare libraries and sequence TCR repertoires. Between about 0.9 and 10 billion PBMCs per donor were obtained by leukapheresis. Beyond this particular receptor, the publication reports: Naive subsets generally had larger estimated clonotype richness than memory subsets. When several donors were compared, the shared fraction of clonotypes was 5% to 6.5% for naive CD4, 3.5% to 4% for naive CD8, 2% to 2.5% for memory CD4, and approximately 0.4% for memory CD8. Sampling was restricted to blood, and TCR repertoires in tissues likely differ from the TCR repertoires found in blood. The genetic and exposure-history diversity represented was limited by the small number of donors. Pairwise subsampling led to the expectation that sequencing depth would affect the degree of clonotype sharing among donors. Even with the large sequencing depth, rarefaction of the sorted-subset datasets indicated that sequencing was incomplete. Clonotypes shared by all four sorted-subset donors showed higher generation probabilities than non-shared clonotypes.

This clone appeared a single time. Its antigen has not been determined. Per-nucleotide qualities are absent, and no much larger clonotype sits a single base away. CDR1 and CDR2 are drawn from the germline V gene (reference sequence): MNHEY, SMNVEV. V is reduced by 2 bases and J by 2 bases, leaving a spacing of 16 bases between them. The CDR3, from cysteine to phenylalanine, totals 16 residues. The read is trimmed to its CDR3 DNA, 48 bases read in frame from base 1. The donors were healthy, HIV-negative adults who had no recently reported acute infections or vaccinations. All donors were Caucasian adults living in Nashville, Tennessee, USA. Magnetic negative selection was used to enrich CD4+ T cells, after which naive cells were positively selected on CD45RA and the negative fraction became the memory subset. Blood was obtained by leukapheresis, after which PBMCs were separated by Ficoll-Histopaque density gradient centrifugation and cryopreserved in liquid nitrogen vapor phase. Analytical flow cytometry was used to check the purity and quantity of every magnetically sorted T cell population. Each sorted fraction had its genomic DNA isolated and then quantified by UV absorbance on a Nanodrop 2000c.

Using the deep immunoSEQ assay, multiplex PCR amplified TCR CDR3 regions from genomic DNA. For each cell subset, the extracted genomic DNA was distributed evenly across all wells of several immunoSEQ 96-well plates, and each plate served as one replicate. For sorted subsets, each replicate PCR was loaded with approximately 200 ng genomic DNA, equivalent to 25,000 to 35,000 T cell genomes. Purified libraries were measured with a Qubit 3.0 fluorometer, size-checked on a Bioanalyzer 2100, and measured again with the KAPA Library Quantification kit. Each immunoSEQ 96-well plate was sequenced on its own single-read 150-cycle Illumina NextSeq 550 flow cell. The paper's processing steps were these. The immunoSEQ output contained only junctional sequences without quality scores, so filtering could not match that applied to full-length reads. To assign V/J genes and CDR3, sequences were annotated against IMGT germline references using PyIR, a Python wrapper for IgBLAST v1.9. Reads were filtered out if the reads had weak V/J assignments (E-value above 1e-6), no CDR3, stop codons, out-of-frame junctions, or ambiguous translated residues. V3J clonotypes were defined as sequences sharing the same inferred V gene, J gene, and CDR3 amino acid sequence. Percentage overlap between repertoires was computed as shared unique clonotypes divided by the size of the smaller repertoire. Repertoire richness was assessed with RTK rarefaction, the Chao1 estimator, and Recon v2.1 estimates of unobserved clonotypes. For all TCRbeta clonotypes obtained by the gDNA method from four donors, generation probabilities were computed with OLGA. What TCRdb holds here is the immuneACCESS table cut down to in-frame rearrangements. Part of the clones is not present; checked against another copy, under half of the missing clones reflect an unresolved V gene, and the others are unexplained. V and J calls and clone size are given by that table; D and trimming were obtained from the DNA. In all, the sample holds 2 million to 2.5 million clones, and around 92% of those were seen once. Clones ranked in the top ten supply 0.37% of the sample.

The sample was naive CD4+ T cells from PBMCs. The cell subset or site label on this specimen signifies: CD45RA+ positively selected. This chain joins TRBV27 to TRBJ2-7; D gene: possibly TRBD2, on 5 matching bases. The sequence was collected from a man aged 18 to 30 in good health. Some clones in this sample may be carry-over from other donors' samples. The DNA sequence follows: TGTGCCAGCAGTTTAGGCAAGGGAGTCCCTCCCTACGAGCAGTACTTC. It specifies CASSLGKGVPPYEQYF.